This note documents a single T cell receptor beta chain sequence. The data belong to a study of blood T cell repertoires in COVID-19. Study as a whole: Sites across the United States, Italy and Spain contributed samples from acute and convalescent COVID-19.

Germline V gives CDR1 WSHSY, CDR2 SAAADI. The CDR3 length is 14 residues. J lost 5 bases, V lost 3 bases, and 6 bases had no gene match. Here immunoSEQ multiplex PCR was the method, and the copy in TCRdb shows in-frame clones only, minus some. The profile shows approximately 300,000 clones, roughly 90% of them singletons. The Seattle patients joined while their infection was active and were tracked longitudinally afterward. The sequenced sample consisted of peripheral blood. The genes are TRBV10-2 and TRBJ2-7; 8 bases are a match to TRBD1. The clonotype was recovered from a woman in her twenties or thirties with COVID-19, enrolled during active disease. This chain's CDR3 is CASSEFRGQDEQYF. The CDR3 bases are TGCGCCAGCAGTGAATTCAGGGGGCAGGACGAGCAGTACTTC.